The 25 T cell receptor beta chains in this list originate from one sample, sequenced in a study of cytomegalovirus exposure and HLA in healthy donors. It was with 60 Vbeta and 13 Jbeta primers that the PCR ran. The method was immunoSEQ multiplex PCR; TCRdb's version includes in-frame clones alone and lacks a portion of them. The sample carries around 99,000 clones, 65% to 85% recorded once. Input material: PBMCs. These receptors were collected from a man in his late teens or twenties in good health and CMV-seronegative.

The rearrangement links TRBV5-1 to TRBJ2-3, with 12 nucleotides matching TRBD2. After removal of 0 bases from V and 2 bases from J, the junction contained 1 base not matched to a gene. CDR3 length: 16 residues. CDR1 and CDR2 from the germline V gene are SGHRS and YFSETQ. The CDR3 region is CASSLGTSGITDTQYF. The DNA for the CDR3 is TGCGCCAGCAGCTTGGGGACTAGCGGGATCACAGATACGCAGTATTTT. The complete variable domain, with remaining parts taken from reference TRBV5-1 and TRBJ2-3, reads KAGVTQTPRYLIKTRGQQVTLSCSPISGHRSVSWYQQTPGQGLQFLFEYFSETQRNKGNFPGRFSGRQFSNSRSEMNVSTLELGDSALYLCASSLGTSGITDTQYFGPGTRLTVL.

The rearrangement uses TRBV29-1 and TRBJ1-2; 9 bases are a match to TRBD1. Germline values: CDR1 SQVTM, CDR2 ANQGSEA. The CDR3 length is 13 residues. J lost 2 bases, V lost 7 bases, and 5 bases had no gene match. The CDR3, as DNA: TGCAGCGGGGGGGACAGGGTAAACTATGGCTACACCTTC. The encoded protein is CSGGDRVNYGYTF.

The rearrangement links TRBV4-3 to TRBJ1-2; 8 bases line up with TRBD1. The germline V gene encodes CDR1 LGHNA and CDR2 YSLEER. The CDR3 has 16 residues. V was pared by 3 bases and J by 4 bases, with 10 bases of the junction left unmatched. The CDR3 region is CASSQGPGQEAYGYTF. In nucleotides, the CDR3 is TGCGCCAGCAGCCAGGGACCGGGACAGGAGGCCTATGGCTACACCTTC.

This chain uses TRBV9 with TRBJ1-2; perhaps TRBD1 as D (6 bases). Trimming shortened V by 5 bases and J by 3 bases, and 11 bases separated the two germline ends. Per germline, CDR1 SGDLS and CDR2 YYNGEE. The CDR3 loop spans 13 amino acids. CDR3: CASSDQGYYGYTF. CDR3 nucleotide sequence: TGTGCCAGCAGTGACCAGGGGTACTATGGCTACACCTTC.

The V call is TRBV10-1, the J call TRBJ2-1, with D maybe TRBD2 (5 bases). Germline CDR1 and CDR2: WNHNN and SYGVQD (reference sequence). This CDR3 contains 14 residues. Trimming took off 2 bases at V and 1 base at J, with 6 bases between the two ends. The CDR3 loop is CASSEAGSYNEQFF. The CDR3 DNA reads TGCGCCAGCAGTGAGGCGGGTTCCTACAATGAGCAGTTCTTC.

J is TRBJ2-5 and V is TRBV4-1; a possible D gene is TRBD2 (6 bases). Germline loops: CDR1 MGHRA, CDR2 YSYEKL. The CDR3 is made up of 14 amino acids. V dropped 2 bases and J dropped 4 bases, with 11 bases sitting between them. CDR3 amino acids: CASSQLAGLETQYF. In DNA, the CDR3 is TGCGCCAGCAGCCAATTGGCGGGGTTAGAGACCCAGTACTTC.

The genes are TRBV28 and TRBJ1-1, with a weak D call TRBD1 (6 bases). V was trimmed by 2 bases and J by 1 base, leaving 26 bases between them. Germline V CDR1 and CDR2: MDHEN, SYDVKM. The CDR3 spans 20 residues. CDR3 coding DNA: TGTGCCAGCAGTTTACGATCTACTATACAGGGAGCCGCATGGAACACTGAAGCTTTCTTT. Encoded protein: CASSLRSTIQGAAWNTEAFF.

The table lists this clone with a few counts. The genes are TRBV28 and TRBJ2-7; 7 nucleotides align to TRBD2. Germline V lookup: CDR1 MDHEN, CDR2 SYDVKM. The CDR3 length is 15 residues. V lost 2 bases and J lost 2; bases outside the gene matches: 6. The CDR3 region has the DNA TGTGCCAGCAGTTTAACGCGGGGGAATACCTACGAGCAGTACTTC. This sequence encodes CASSLTRGNTYEQYF.

This clone was seen only once. The chain uses TRBV4-2 and TRBJ1-2, with 7 nucleotides matching TRBD1. Germline-derived CDR1 and CDR2 are LGHNA and YNFKEQ. Trimming removed 3 bases from V and 7 bases from J; junction bases left unmatched: 11. The CDR3 runs to 15 residues. CDR3 sequence: CASSQGGQLPRGYTF. CDR3 DNA sequence: TGTGCCAGCAGCCAGGGGGGACAGCTCCCCCGTGGCTACACCTTC.

This chain joins TRBV27 and TRBJ2-7; D uncertain. The V and J ends lost 5 bases and 2 bases respectively, with 10 bases between them. The CDR3 totals 13 residues. Germline CDR1 is MNHEY and CDR2 is SMNVEV (reference sequence). CDR3 DNA: TGTGCCAGCAGTCTAACCCCGACCTACGAGCAGTACTTC. Encoded protein: CASSLTPTYEQYF.

This chain uses TRBV4-3 with TRBJ2-7; 9 bases agree with TRBD1. Germline loops: CDR1 LGHNA, CDR2 YSLEER. J was trimmed by 3 bases and V by 0 bases; bases with no gene match: 9. This CDR3 has 17 amino acids. The CDR3 coding sequence is TGCGCCAGCAGCCAAGATAGAGGGGGGACAGGGAACTACGAGCAGTACTTC. Protein sequence: CASSQDRGGTGNYEQYF.

The chain carries TRBV5-1 and TRBJ1-2; 7 bases are a match to TRBD1. Losses at the gene ends were 4 bases for V and 5 bases for J; bases not matched to a gene: 5. The CDR3 is 13 residues long. Germline values: CDR1 SGHRS, CDR2 YFSETQ. The CDR3 reads CASSEGQNYGYTF. The CDR3 bases are TGCGCCAGCAGCGAGGGACAGAATTATGGCTACACCTTC.

The chain links TRBV4-2 to TRBJ1-2; 8 nucleotides agree with TRBD1. With 10 bases clipped from V and 2 bases from J, the junction kept 6 bases outside the gene matches. The CDR3 is 13 residues long. CDR1 is LGHNA and CDR2 is YNFKEQ in the germline V gene. This CDR3 reads CATRGQANYGYTF. The DNA for the CDR3 is TGTGCCACCCGGGGACAGGCGAACTATGGCTACACCTTC.

The rearrangement links TRBV19 to TRBJ1-6; TRBD1 is a possible D gene (5 bases). CDR3 size: 12 residues. Germline CDR1 LNHDA, CDR2 SQIVND (reference sequence). CDR3 DNA: TGTGGACCCCGGGGGGGGTCTTCACCCCTCCACTTT. Translation gives CGPRGGSSPLHF.

The chain carries TRBV6-1 and TRBJ2-5; 7 positions match TRBD1. The end of the DNA is better explained by TRBJ2-7, so the J call may be wrong. This CDR3 spans 16 amino acids. Germline V gene lookup returns CDR1 MNHNS and CDR2 SASEGT. CDR3 sequence: CASSETGNVLTYEQYF. The CDR3 coding sequence is TGTGCCAGCAGTGAGACAGGGAATGTTCTAACCTACGAGCAGTACTTC.

The gene calls are TRBV5-1 and TRBJ1-6; D perhaps matches TRBD1 (5 bases). The CDR3 covers 15 residues. Between the trimmed V and J ends, which lost 5 bases and 8 bases, there was a span of 17 bases. In germline, CDR1 is SGHRS, CDR2 YFSETQ. The CDR3 sequence: CASRGGGGGDSPLHF. In DNA form, the CDR3 reads TGCGCCAGCAGGGGCGGGGGTGGAGGGGATTCACCCCTCCACTTT.

The rearrangement joins TRBV19 to TRBJ2-4; D call uncertain. Per germline, CDR1 LNHDA and CDR2 SQIVND (reference sequence). The V end was cut by 5 bases, the J end by 4 bases, with 15 bases between. There are 15 residues in the CDR3. The CDR3 is CASSESWALKNIQYF. The DNA of the CDR3 is TGTGCCAGTAGTGAAAGTTGGGCGCTTAAAAACATTCAGTACTTC.

This chain joins TRBV19 and TRBJ2-1, with a possible D match to TRBD1 (6 bases). This CDR3 is built from 14 residues. V lost 5 bases and J 9 bases, leaving 17 bases between the germline ends. CDR1 is LNHDA and CDR2 is SQIVND in the germline V gene (reference sequence). The DNA of the CDR3 is TGTGCCAGTAGTCCTCGCTTCACAGGGCCTGAGCAGTTCTTC. Encoded protein: CASSPRFTGPEQFF.

The V and J genes are TRBV9 and TRBJ1-2, with D perhaps TRBD1 (6 bases). This CDR3 region has 15 residues. Germline CDR1 is SGDLS and CDR2 is YYNGEE. Trimming took off 3 bases at V and 3 bases at J, with 15 bases between the two ends. The CDR3 nucleotides read TGTGCCAGCAGCGGGGAGGGGGGGGTTTACTATGGCTACACCTTC. Its translation: CASSGEGGVYYGYTF.

V usage is TRBV7-3 and J usage is TRBJ2-1; D perhaps matches TRBD1 (6 bases). V lost 2 bases and J lost 0, with 8 bases in between. The length of the CDR3 is 15 residues. In germline, CDR1 is SGHTA, CDR2 FQGTGA. CDR3 region: CASSLDRSSYNEQFF. The CDR3 DNA follows: TGTGCCAGCAGCTTAGACAGGAGCTCCTACAATGAGCAGTTCTTC.

The chain uses TRBV7-3 and TRBJ2-3; possible D gene TRBD2, 7 bases. This CDR3 is 15 amino acids long. Germline V CDR1 and CDR2: SGHTA, FQGTGA. With 5 bases removed from V and 2 bases from J, the gap between germline ends came to 14 bases. CDR3 region: CASSEQGGYTDTQYF. The CDR3 DNA reads as TGTGCCAGCAGCGAACAGGGAGGGTACACAGATACGCAGTATTTT.

The V call is TRBV9, the J call TRBJ2-3; tentative D call: TRBD1 (6 bases). The CDR3 is 13 amino acids. The germline V and J ends were trimmed by 2 bases and 14 bases, with 18 bases remaining between them. Germline V lookup: CDR1 SGDLS, CDR2 YYNGEE. This CDR3 reads CASSVSGGGYVYF. The CDR3, as DNA: TGTGCCAGCAGCGTGTCTGGTGGGGGCTATGTGTATTTT.

The CDR3: CASSPQGAYNEQFF. CDR3 bases: TGTGCCAGCAGCCCACAGGGGGCCTACAATGAGCAGTTCTTC. This sequence joins TRBV5-4 and TRBJ2-1, with 8 bases aligning to TRBD1. V shed 4 bases and J 2 bases; nucleotides not matched to a gene: 2. The CDR3 is 14 residues long. CDR1 SGHNT and CDR2 YYREEE come from the germline V gene (reference sequence).

The V gene is TRBV7-8, the J gene TRBJ2-3; weak D call: TRBD2 (6 bases). Germline V gene lookup returns CDR1 SGHVS and CDR2 FQNEAQ. CDR3 size: 17 residues. V was shortened by 6 bases and J by 9 bases, with 28 bases between the two germline ends. The CDR3 sequence is CASRPRGTAGTGDTQYF. The CDR3 region has the DNA TGTGCCAGCAGGCCACGTGGGACTGCAGGGACGGGGGACACGCAGTATTTT. Filled out from reference TRBV7-8 and TRBJ2-3, the complete variable domain reads GAGVSQSPRYKVAKRGQDVALRCDPISGHVSLFWYQQALGQGPEFLTYFQNEAQLDKSGLPSDRFFAERPEGSVSTLKIQRTQQEDSAVYLCASRPRGTAGTGDTQYFGPGTRLTVL.

The J gene is TRBJ2-2, the V gene TRBV9, with D uncertain. Germline CDR1 SGDLS, CDR2 YYNGEE. V was cut by 0 bases and J by 0 bases, with 6 bases left in between. The CDR3 spans 15 residues. The CDR3 spells CASSVDLPNTGELFF. In DNA, the CDR3 is TGTGCCAGCAGCGTAGACCTACCGAACACCGGGGAGCTGTTTTTT.